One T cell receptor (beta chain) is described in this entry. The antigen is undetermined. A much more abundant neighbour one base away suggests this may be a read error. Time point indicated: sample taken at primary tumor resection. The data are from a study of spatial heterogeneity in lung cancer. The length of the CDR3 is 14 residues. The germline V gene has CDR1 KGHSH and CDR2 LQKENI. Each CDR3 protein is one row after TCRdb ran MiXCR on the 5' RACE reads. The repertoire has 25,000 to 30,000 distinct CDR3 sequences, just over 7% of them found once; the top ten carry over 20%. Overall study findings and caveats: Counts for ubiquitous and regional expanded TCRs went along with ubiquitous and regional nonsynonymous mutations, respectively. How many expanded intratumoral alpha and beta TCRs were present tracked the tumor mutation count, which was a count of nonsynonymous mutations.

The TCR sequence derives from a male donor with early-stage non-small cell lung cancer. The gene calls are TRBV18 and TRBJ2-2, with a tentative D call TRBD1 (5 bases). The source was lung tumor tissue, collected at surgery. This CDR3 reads CVSSPQVGTGELFF. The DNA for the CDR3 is TGTGTCAGCTCACCACAGGTCGGCACCGGGGAGCTGTTTTTT.